These 30 T cell receptor beta chains were sequenced from one sample in a study of cytomegalovirus exposure and HLA in healthy donors. It was with 60 Vbeta and 13 Jbeta primers that the PCR ran. Assay used: immunoSEQ multiplex PCR; TCRdb lists only in-frame clones, some missing. The profile shows 50,000 to 65,000 clones, more than 70% of them singletons. Sequenced sample: PBMCs. These receptors were obtained from a woman younger than 30 in good health and CMV-seronegative.

The chain uses TRBV7-9 and TRBJ2-7; 8 bases are a match to TRBD1. In germline, CDR1 is SEHNR, CDR2 FQNEAQ (reference sequence). Trimming removed 1 base from V and 4 bases from J; junction bases left unmatched: 3. The CDR3 runs to 14 residues. This chain's CDR3 is CASSLVDRGYEQYF. For the CDR3, the DNA is TGTGCCAGCAGCTTAGTTGACAGGGGTTACGAGCAGTACTTC.

The chain combines TRBV10-2 with TRBJ2-3; 8 bases agree with TRBD2. The CDR3 loop spans 18 amino acids. Germline CDR1 and CDR2: WSHSY and SAAADI. Losses at the gene ends were 4 bases for V and 2 bases for J; bases not matched to a gene: 14. CDR3 protein: CASSGGVAGRLPTDTQYF. In DNA, the CDR3 is TGCGCCAGCAGTGGGGGGGTAGCGGGACGCCTTCCCACAGATACGCAGTATTTT.

V usage is TRBV7-8 and J usage is TRBJ2-1, with 7 positions matching TRBD2. Germline lookup yields CDR1 SGHVS and CDR2 FQNEAQ. This CDR3 has 17 amino acids. With 1 base clipped from V and 6 bases from J, the junction kept 12 bases outside the gene matches. The CDR3 sequence: CASSLELPSGLINEQFF. The CDR3 DNA sequence: TGTGCCAGCAGCTTAGAGCTGCCTAGCGGTTTAATCAATGAGCAGTTCTTC.

This chain uses TRBV27 with TRBJ2-7; TRBD2 agrees at 7 bases. The CDR3 runs 14 residues. Germline lookup yields CDR1 MNHEY and CDR2 SMNVEV (reference sequence). The trim removed 2 bases at V and 4 bases at J, leaving 5 bases unmatched. Written as DNA, the CDR3 is TGTGCCAGCAGTTTAGCGGGAGTTGGATACGAGCAGTACTTC. The encoded protein is CASSLAGVGYEQYF.

This clone was seen only a few times. This chain connects TRBV30 to TRBJ2-1, with TRBD1 identical over 7 bases. This CDR3 has 14 residues. V lost 6 bases, J lost 4 bases, and 9 bases stayed unmatched. Germline CDR1 is GTSNPN and CDR2 is SVGIG (reference sequence). The CDR3 here is CACRLRDRYNEQFF. The CDR3 DNA sequence: TGTGCCTGTAGGCTCCGGGACAGATACAATGAGCAGTTCTTC.

This clone was found a few times. J is TRBJ2-6 and V is TRBV4-2, with 9 bases fitting TRBD2. The germline V gene has CDR1 LGHNA and CDR2 YNFKEQ. Trimming at V came to 0 bases and at J to 4 bases, leaving 7 bases not matched to a gene. This CDR3 has 18 amino acids. This CDR3 is CASSQDSAGGSGANVLTF. The CDR3 nucleotides are TGTGCCAGCAGCCAAGACAGCGCGGGAGGGTCAGGGGCCAACGTCCTGACTTTC.

The V and J genes are TRBV7-2 and TRBJ1-1, with D possibly being TRBD1 (6 bases). V was shortened by 5 bases and J by 5 bases, with 24 bases between the two germline ends. This CDR3 is 17 amino acids long. The germline CDR1 and CDR2 sequences are SGHTA and FQGNSA. The CDR3 sequence: CASSPPGRGGVATEAFF. CDR3 in DNA: TGTGCCAGCAGCCCCCCCGGCAGGGGAGGGGTAGCGACTGAAGCTTTCTTT.

The chain joins TRBV11-2 to TRBJ2-3; TRBD2 matches at 9 bases. Per the germline V gene, CDR1 is SGHAT and CDR2 is FQNNGV. This CDR3 is built from 15 residues. J was trimmed by 3 bases and V by 4 bases; bases with no gene match: 5. The CDR3 reads CASSSPAGGTDTQYF. CDR3 nucleotide sequence: TGTGCCAGCAGCTCCCCGGCGGGGGGGACAGATACGCAGTATTTT.

The V gene is TRBV11-2, the J gene TRBJ2-5; 10 bases are a match to TRBD2. J gave up 4 bases and V 1 base, and 0 bases lay outside the gene matches. In germline, CDR1 is SGHAT, CDR2 FQNNGV. The CDR3 has 14 amino acids. The CDR3 sequence is CASSLVAGGETQYF. CDR3 sequence (DNA): TGTGCCAGCAGCTTAGTAGCGGGAGGAGAGACCCAGTACTTC. The complete variable domain, with remaining parts taken from reference TRBV11-2 and TRBJ2-5, reads EAGVAQSPRYKIIEKRQSVAFWCNPISGHATLYWYQQILGQGPKLLIQFQNNGVVDDSQLPKDRFSAERLKGVDSTLKIQPAKLEDSAVYLCASSLVAGGETQYFGPGTRLLVL.

This CDR3 is CASSRLAGSYNEQFF. The CDR3 DNA reads as TGTGCCAGCAGTCGATTAGCGGGTTCCTACAATGAGCAGTTCTTC. The V and J genes are TRBV27 and TRBJ2-1; 7 bases are a match to TRBD2. The CDR3 is 15 amino acids. Germline V gene data show CDR1 as MNHEY and CDR2 as SMNVEV (reference sequence). V lost 5 bases, J lost 1 base, and 5 bases stayed unmatched.

J is TRBJ2-1 and V is TRBV11-3, with a weak D call TRBD1 (6 bases). The germline CDR1 and CDR2 sequences are SGHNT and YENEEA. V shed 5 bases and J shed 13 bases, with 12 bases lying between them. The CDR3 covers 11 residues. The CDR3 DNA is TGTGCCAGCAGCCAGGGGCTGGTTCAGTTCTTC. Amino acid sequence: CASSQGLVQFF.

The chain has TRBV28 and TRBJ1-4; D unclear. V gave up 5 bases and J gave up 10 bases, with 17 bases separating them. In germline, CDR1 is MDHEN, CDR2 SYDVKM. The CDR3 contains 14 residues. The DNA of the CDR3 is TGTGCCAGCAGTCCCCCCGGCGGCGTTGGAAAACTGTTTTTT. Translation gives CASSPPGGVGKLFF.

V gene TRBV20-1 combines with J gene TRBJ1-5, with a possible D match to TRBD1 (5 bases). There are 11 residues in the CDR3. The germline gives CDR1 DFQATT, CDR2 SNEGSKA (reference sequence). V lost 5 bases to trimming and J lost 5 bases, with 7 bases between them. CDR3 amino acids: CSASGDQPQHF. In DNA, the CDR3 is TGCAGTGCTTCGGGGGATCAGCCCCAGCATTTT.

J is TRBJ1-3 and V is TRBV7-2, with D hard to call. Germline V lookup: CDR1 SGHTA, CDR2 FQGNSA. The CDR3 covers 16 residues. The V gene lost 4 bases and the J gene lost 0 bases, with 13 bases spanning the gap. The CDR3 DNA reads TGTGCCAGCAGCTACCGCCGGACTAGCTCTGGAAACACCATATATTTT. It codes for CASSYRRTSSGNTIYF. Based on the CDR3 plus reference TRBV7-2 and TRBJ1-3, the full variable domain is GAGVSQSPSNKVTEKGKDVELRCDPISGHTALYWYRQSLGQGLEFLIYFQGNSAPDKSGLPSDRFSAERTGGSVSTLTIQRTQQEDSAVYLCASSYRRTSSGNTIYFGEGSWLTVV.

J is TRBJ2-7 and V is TRBV5-1; TRBD2 agrees at 9 bases. CDR1 SGHRS and CDR2 YFSETQ come from the germline V gene. The length of the CDR3 is 17 residues. The V gene end was trimmed by 4 bases and the J gene end by 2 bases; junction bases not matched to a gene: 13. CDR3 coding DNA: TGCGCCAGCAGCGAGGATAGCGGGAGCTCTACTCCCTACGAGCAGTACTTC. Protein sequence: CASSEDSGSSTPYEQYF.

With regard to this clone: Germline is not matched at one junction end, which may reflect a read error. V gene TRBV5-6 combines with J gene TRBJ2-4; TRBD2 agrees at 8 bases. Germline-derived CDR1 and CDR2 are SGHDT and YYEEEE. The CDR3 spans 17 residues. CDR3 protein: CASSDGKTGLAKNSQYF. CDR3 in DNA: TGTGCCAGCAGCGATGGTAAGACAGGACTAGCCAAAAACAGTCAGTACTTC.

The table lists this clone with a count of one. The chain is built from TRBV7-8 and TRBJ2-5; weak D call: TRBD2 (6 bases). The end of the DNA is better explained by TRBJ2-7, so the J call may be wrong. Germline V gene lookup returns CDR1 SGHVS and CDR2 FQNEAQ. CDR3 size: 15 residues. CDR3 loop: CASSQWGLPTYEQYF. The CDR3, as DNA: TGTGCCAGCAGCCAGTGGGGACTGCCGACCTACGAGCAGTACTTC.

The rearrangement joins TRBV9 to TRBJ2-3, with 12 positions matching TRBD2. The CDR3 length is 16 residues. Trimming removed 2 bases from V and 4 bases from J; junction bases left unmatched: 5. The germline gives CDR1 SGDLS, CDR2 YYNGEE. CDR3 nucleotide sequence: TGTGCCAGCAGCGTGACTAGCGGGAGAGATCCAGATACGCAGTATTTT. This gives the protein CASSVTSGRDPDTQYF.

The chain joins TRBV10-2 to TRBJ1-5; D perhaps matches TRBD1 (6 bases). V lost 2 bases and J 4 bases, leaving 9 bases between the germline ends. CDR1 WSHSY and CDR2 SAAADI come from the germline V gene. This CDR3 region has 14 residues. CDR3 region: CASSEVDRNQPQHF. Written as DNA, the CDR3 is TGCGCCAGCAGTGAGGTTGACAGGAATCAGCCCCAGCATTTT.

V and J are TRBV10-1 and TRBJ2-1; TRBD2 aligns across 16 bases. Per germline, CDR1 WNHNN and CDR2 SYGVQD (reference sequence). After removal of 6 bases from V and 9 bases from J, the junction contained 5 bases not matched to a gene. The CDR3 contains 15 residues. This CDR3 reads CASRPGLAGGGEQFF. For the CDR3, the DNA is TGCGCCAGCAGACCGGGACTAGCGGGAGGGGGTGAGCAGTTCTTC.

This chain uses TRBV28 with TRBJ2-5; 8 nucleotides match TRBD2. Germline loops: CDR1 MDHEN, CDR2 SYDVKM. The CDR3 runs to 15 residues. Trimming removed 3 bases from V and 5 bases from J; junction bases left unmatched: 8. The CDR3 DNA reads as TGTGCCAGCAGTTTGAGGCGGGAGCGGGAGGAGACCCAGTACTTC. Its protein product is CASSLRREREETQYF.

The chain recombines TRBV5-1 with TRBJ2-3; 14 bases are shared with TRBD2. The CDR3 runs 15 residues. Germline-derived CDR1 and CDR2 are SGHRS and YFSETQ. V dropped 0 bases and J dropped 10; count of bases not matched to a gene: 4. CDR3 nucleotide sequence: TGCGCCAGCAGCTTGGATGGGACTAGCGGGAGAGCGCAGTATTTT. This codes for CASSLDGTSGRAQYF.

This clone came up once. V is TRBV29-1 and J is TRBJ2-7; 10 bases match TRBD1. In germline, CDR1 is SQVTM, CDR2 ANQGSEA. This CDR3 spans 14 amino acids. V lost 5 bases, J lost 12 bases, and 16 bases stayed unmatched. The CDR3 reads CSVPLGTGDQGRYF. CDR3 DNA: TGCAGCGTTCCGCTGGGGACAGGGGACCAAGGCAGGTACTTC.

J is TRBJ1-2 and V is TRBV7-9; unclear D gene. Germline V gene data show CDR1 as SEHNR and CDR2 as FQNEAQ (reference sequence). The CDR3 extends over 14 amino acids. Trimming pared 3 bases from V and 7 bases from J, leaving 15 bases between. The CDR3 bases are TGTGCCAGCAGCTTCGACCCCGACATAGGTGGCTACACCTTC. This gives the protein CASSFDPDIGGYTF.

This rearrangement joins TRBV4-1 to TRBJ1-6; 8 nucleotides line up with TRBD1. The junction had 11 bases not matched to a gene; V was cut back by 0 bases and J by 10 bases. The CDR3 has 17 amino acids. Per germline, CDR1 MGHRA and CDR2 YSYEKL. The CDR3 DNA sequence: TGCGCCAGCAGCCAAGAAGGAGACAGGGGAAGAGGGTCACCCCTCCACTTT. Translation gives CASSQEGDRGRGSPLHF.

The V and J genes are TRBV18 and TRBJ2-1; TRBD2 matches 15 bases. The length of the CDR3 is 14 residues. V lost 4 bases, J lost 9 bases, and 1 base stayed unmatched. CDR1 and CDR2 (germline): KGHSH, LQKENI. The CDR3: CASSLGLAGGEQFF. Here the CDR3 DNA reads TGTGCCAGCTCACTGGGACTAGCGGGAGGTGAGCAGTTCTTC.

The chain combines TRBV18 with TRBJ2-1, with 13 bases lining up with TRBD2. The junction had 14 bases not matched to a gene; V was cut back by 3 bases and J by 15 bases. The V gene's germline CDR1 is KGHSH and CDR2 LQKENI. This CDR3 contains 16 residues. In nucleotides, the CDR3 is TGTGCCAGCTCACCTCCGGACGGACTAGCGGGAGAAAGGAGGTTCTTC. It specifies CASSPPDGLAGERRFF.

The chain uses TRBV23-1 and TRBJ2-6; 8 nucleotides align to TRBD1. TRBV23-1 is reported as an ORF; its role is uncertain. This CDR3 region has 20 residues. Trimming removed 5 bases from V and 1 base from J; junction bases left unmatched: 16. CDR3 residues: CASSNRDPWQGASGANVLTF. In DNA form, the CDR3 reads TGCGCCAGCAGTAACCGAGACCCGTGGCAGGGGGCTTCTGGGGCCAACGTCCTGACTTTC.

This chain connects TRBV6-1 to TRBJ2-2, with TRBD1 matching over 9 bases. The CDR3 runs to 16 residues. V lost 4 bases and J lost 4; bases outside the gene matches: 7. Looked up from germline, CDR1 is MNHNS and CDR2 is SASEGT. The CDR3: CASSGRGQGGTGELFF. In nucleotides, the CDR3 is TGTGCCAGCAGTGGAAGGGGACAGGGAGGCACCGGGGAGCTGTTTTTT.

The genes are TRBV4-2 and TRBJ2-1; TRBD2 matches at 7 bases. This CDR3 is 16 amino acids long. In germline, CDR1 is LGHNA, CDR2 YNFKEQ. Germline trimming cut 2 bases from V and 3 bases from J; bases unmatched to any gene: 7. Written as DNA, the CDR3 is TGTGCCAGCAGCCAAACTAGCGATACAGTCTACAATGAGCAGTTCTTC. Protein: CASSQTSDTVYNEQFF.